This T cell receptor (beta chain) is drawn from a study of identical twins. Study-wide findings and caveats: Analyses based on zero insertions could be partly confounded by invariant MAIT and iNKT cells. It was cross-sectional statistical analysis, not following the same donors, that the conclusions relied on.

In this sample, this clonotype turned up a few times. Its antigen remains unknown. Germline trimming cut 6 bases from V and 5 bases from J; bases unmatched to any gene: 11. Germline lookup yields CDR1 DFQATT and CDR2 SNEGSKA (reference sequence). The CDR3 length is 14 residues. No donor was unhealthy or non-Caucasian. A template switching step contributed a universal primer site, while unique molecular identifiers were present in the cDNA. TCRdb itself ran the 5' RACE reads through MiXCR, one entry per CDR3 protein. Altogether roughly 1,500,000 distinct CDR3 sequences are present, about 32% being singletons, with the ten largest covering 0.25% to 0.3%.

The source material was cord blood. The TCR sequence derives from a newborn girl in good health. The chain has TRBV20-1 and TRBJ2-7; 9 positions match TRBD1. The CDR3 spells CSASLNRGRNEQYF. The CDR3 DNA sequence: TGCAGTGCCTCACTGAACAGGGGGCGAAACGAGCAGTACTTC.